A single sample is the source of the 18 T cell receptor beta chains below, sequenced in a study of cytomegalovirus exposure and HLA in healthy donors. Vbeta (60) and Jbeta (13) primers were used in the PCR. TCRdb's table, derived via immunoSEQ multiplex PCR, lists solely in-frame clones and lacks some. The sample holds over 150,000 clones, about 84% seen once. Sequences were obtained from PBMCs. The receptors stem from a woman aged 40 to 50 in good health and CMV-seropositive.

The chain has TRBV29-1 and TRBJ2-3, with TRBD1 matching over 7 bases. Germline CDR1 SQVTM, CDR2 ANQGSEA. V lost 3 bases to trimming and J lost 1 base; unmatched junction nucleotides: 7. CDR3 length: 15 residues. CDR3 region: CSVEGDRDGTDTQYF. The CDR3 region has the DNA TGCAGCGTTGAGGGAGACAGGGACGGCACAGATACGCAGTATTTT.

The rearrangement links TRBV7-6 to TRBJ2-1; TRBD2 aligns across 9 bases. Unmatched junction bases numbered 10, after V lost 4 bases and J lost 6 bases. Germline values: CDR1 SGHVS, CDR2 FNYEAQ. The CDR3 consists of 16 residues. The CDR3 DNA reads as TGTGCCAGCAGCTGGGATAGCGGGAGCCGCGGCAATGAGCAGTTCTTC. Amino acid sequence: CASSWDSGSRGNEQFF.

This rearrangement joins TRBV11-3 to TRBJ2-3; 9 nucleotides match TRBD2. This CDR3 has 17 residues. V dropped 1 base and J dropped 0; count of bases not matched to a gene: 5. The germline CDR1 and CDR2 sequences are SGHNT and YENEEA. The CDR3 nucleotides are TGTGCCAGCAGCTTAGGCGCTAGCGGGACTAGCACAGATACGCAGTATTTT. It translates to CASSLGASGTSTDTQYF.

The genes are TRBV30 and TRBJ1-2, with a tentative D call TRBD1 (5 bases). Trimming removed 0 bases from V and 8 bases from J, with 16 bases in between. Germline lookup yields CDR1 GTSNPN and CDR2 SVGIG (reference sequence). The CDR3 length is 14 residues. In nucleotides, the CDR3 is TGTGCCTGGAGTGTACGGGACTGGGCGGAAGGCTACACCTTC. It is translated as CAWSVRDWAEGYTF.

The V call is TRBV30, the J call TRBJ2-1; 7 nucleotides agree with TRBD2. The J segment lost 12 bases and the V segment lost 3 bases, leaving 20 bases of the junction unmatched. The CDR3 spans 16 residues. Germline values: CDR1 GTSNPN, CDR2 SVGIG (reference sequence). The CDR3: CAWRAGRGVNNVGQFF. The CDR3 bases are TGTGCCTGGAGGGCAGGACGGGGGGTTAACAATGTCGGGCAGTTCTTC.

This clone was counted a few times. The chain carries TRBV30 and TRBJ2-7; TRBD1 matches at 9 bases. CDR3 length: 15 amino acids. Germline CDR1 is GTSNPN and CDR2 is SVGIG (reference sequence). Trimming cost V 3 bases and J 3 bases; bases outside gene matches: 9. CDR3 loop: CAWRSSGTGYYEQYF. CDR3 bases: TGTGCCTGGAGAAGTTCCGGGACAGGGTACTACGAGCAGTACTTC.

The chain combines TRBV2 with TRBJ2-3; maybe TRBD2 (5 bases). The CDR3 is 15 residues long. CDR1 is SNHLY and CDR2 is FYNNEI in the germline V gene. V lost 7 bases, J lost 8 bases, and 22 bases lay in between. The CDR3 reads CASIPGRGGSATQYF. CDR3 DNA sequence: TGTGCCAGCATCCCCGGACGGGGTGGGTCAGCTACGCAGTATTTT. Complete variable domain (other parts from reference TRBV2 and TRBJ2-3): EPEVTQTPSHQVTQMGQEVILRCVPISNHLYFYWYRQILGQKVEFLVSFYNNEISEKSEIFDDQFSVERPDGSNFTLKIRSTKLEDSAMYFCASIPGRGGSATQYFGPGTRLTVL.

This clone was counted between two and nine times. The V gene is TRBV6-1, the J gene TRBJ1-5; a weak D match, TRBD1 (6 bases). Looked up from germline, CDR1 is MNHNS and CDR2 is SASEGT. The CDR3 consists of 15 residues. V lost 1 base, J lost 6 bases, and 13 bases lay in between. CDR3 DNA sequence: TGTGCCAGCAGTGAAGGGGACACCTGGAGTCAGCCCCAGCATTTT. Protein product: CASSEGDTWSQPQHF.

This chain connects TRBV9 to TRBJ2-7, with 13 nucleotides matching TRBD2. This CDR3 comprises 15 residues. Trimming cost V 0 bases and J 8 bases; bases outside gene matches: 5. CDR1 and CDR2 (germline): SGDLS, YYNGEE. The CDR3 protein is CASSVGGLAGDQQYF. The CDR3 bases are TGTGCCAGCAGCGTAGGAGGACTAGCGGGAGATCAGCAGTACTTC. Supplemented by reference TRBV9 and TRBJ2-7, the full variable domain reads DSGVTQTPKHLITATGQRVTLRCSPRSGDLSVYWYQQSLDQGLQFLIQYYNGEERAKGNILERFSAQQFPDLHSELNLSSLELGDSALYFCASSVGGLAGDQQYFGPGTRLTVT.

V usage is TRBV20-1 and J usage is TRBJ1-1, with 9 nucleotides matching TRBD1. This CDR3 has 11 residues. The ends lost 6 bases at V and 4 bases at J; junction bases unmatched: 0. From germline, CDR1 is DFQATT and CDR2 SNEGSKA (reference sequence). CDR3 sequence reads: CSAQGATEAFF. The DNA of the CDR3 is TGCAGTGCACAGGGGGCCACTGAAGCTTTCTTT.

The rearrangement links TRBV19 to TRBJ2-3; 10 nucleotides agree with TRBD2. Germline lookup yields CDR1 LNHDA and CDR2 SQIVND (reference sequence). This CDR3 region has 15 residues. V gave up 7 bases and J gave up 4 bases; unmatched junction bases: 8. The CDR3 nucleotides read TGTGCCAGTATGCGTGGACTAGCGGAAGCAGATACGCAGTATTTT. Its protein is CASMRGLAEADTQYF. The variable domain in full, completed from reference TRBV19 and TRBJ2-3, reads DGGITQSPKYLFRKEGQNVTLSCEQNLNHDAMYWYRQDPGQGLRLIYYSQIVNDFQKGDIAEGYSVSREKKESFPLTVTSAQKNPTAFYLCASMRGLAEADTQYFGPGTRLTVL.

This sequence joins TRBV18 and TRBJ2-5; possibly TRBD2 for D (5 bases). The V gene lost 6 bases and the J gene lost 4 bases, with 18 bases spanning the gap. The CDR3 is 15 amino acids. Germline CDR1 KGHSH, CDR2 LQKENI. CDR3 protein: CASSPYLGMGETQYF. CDR3 DNA sequence: TGTGCCAGCTCTCCCTACCTCGGGATGGGAGAGACCCAGTACTTC.

This chain connects TRBV5-4 to TRBJ2-4, with a weak D call TRBD1 (7 bases). V gave up 3 bases and J gave up 3 bases, with 28 bases separating them. This CDR3 has 20 amino acids. Germline V gene lookup returns CDR1 SGHNT and CDR2 YYREEE (reference sequence). CDR3 protein: CASSSTDRFQEGSDKNIQYF. The CDR3 coding sequence is TGTGCCAGCAGCTCGACGGACAGGTTCCAGGAGGGCTCTGACAAAAACATTCAGTACTTC.

This clone came up a few times. The chain couples TRBV15 to TRBJ1-1; D uncertain. Germline values: CDR1 LNHNV, CDR2 YYDKDF (reference sequence). This CDR3 region has 14 residues. The V gene lost 1 base and the J gene lost 5 bases, with 11 bases spanning the gap. The chain's CDR3 is CATSRADRETEAFF. The CDR3 coding sequence is TGTGCCACCAGCAGAGCAGACCGGGAGACTGAAGCTTTCTTT.

The chain links TRBV30 to TRBJ1-5; TRBD1 agrees at 7 bases. In germline, CDR1 is GTSNPN, CDR2 SVGIG (reference sequence). The length of the CDR3 is 14 residues. Trimming at V came to 2 bases and at J to 4 bases, leaving 5 bases not matched to a gene. CDR3 in DNA: TGTGCCTGGAGTTCGACAGGGAGTAATCAGCCCCAGCATTTT. This encodes CAWSSTGSNQPQHF. Based on the CDR3 plus reference TRBV30 and TRBJ1-5, the full variable domain is SQTIHQWPATLVQPVGSPLSLECTVEGTSNPNLYWYRQAAGRGLQLLFYSVGIGQISSEVPQNLSASRPQDRQFILSSKKLLLSDSGFYLCAWSSTGSNQPQHFGDGTRLSIL.

The chain has TRBV27 and TRBJ2-1, with D possibly being TRBD2 (5 bases). Germline CDR1 and CDR2: MNHEY and SMNVEV (reference sequence). V was shortened by 3 bases and J by 5 bases, with 17 bases between the two germline ends. This CDR3 spans 16 amino acids. The CDR3 loop is CASSLYRTAGNNEQFF. The CDR3 coding sequence is TGTGCCAGCAGTTTGTACCGAACGGCGGGTAACAATGAGCAGTTCTTC.

This chain links TRBV5-6 with TRBJ1-3; no reliable D call. Germline V gives CDR1 SGHDT, CDR2 YYEEEE. The CDR3 runs to 14 residues. The V end lost 4 bases, the J end lost 0 bases, and 8 bases lay between the germline ends. CDR3 bases: TGTGCCAGCAGCCCGGTAAACTCTGGAAACACCATATATTTT. The encoded protein is CASSPVNSGNTIYF.

The rearrangement uses TRBV9 and TRBJ2-3; 10 positions match TRBD2. V lost 5 bases, J lost 3 bases, and 9 bases stayed unmatched. The CDR3 length is 16 residues. The germline CDR1 and CDR2 sequences are SGDLS and YYNGEE. CDR3 in DNA: TGTGCCAGCAGTATCACCGGACTAGCGGTTACAGATACGCAGTATTTT. Protein product: CASSITGLAVTDTQYF.